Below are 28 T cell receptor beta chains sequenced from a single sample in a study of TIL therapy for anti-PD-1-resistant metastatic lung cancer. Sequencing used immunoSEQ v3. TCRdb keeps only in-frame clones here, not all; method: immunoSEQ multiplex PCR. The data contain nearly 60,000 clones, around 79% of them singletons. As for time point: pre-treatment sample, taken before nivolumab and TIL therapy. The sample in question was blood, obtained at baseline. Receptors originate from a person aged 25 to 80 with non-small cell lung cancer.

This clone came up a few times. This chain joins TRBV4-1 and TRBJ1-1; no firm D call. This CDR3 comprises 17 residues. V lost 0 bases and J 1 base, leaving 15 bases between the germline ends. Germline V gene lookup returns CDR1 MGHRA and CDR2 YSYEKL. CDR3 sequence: CASSQDRGWRGNTEAFF. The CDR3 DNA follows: TGCGCCAGCAGCCAAGATCGAGGTTGGAGAGGGAACACTGAAGCTTTCTTT.

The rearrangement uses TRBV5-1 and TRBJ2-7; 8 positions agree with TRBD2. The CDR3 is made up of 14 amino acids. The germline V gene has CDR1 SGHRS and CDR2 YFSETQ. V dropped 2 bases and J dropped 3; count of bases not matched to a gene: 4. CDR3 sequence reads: CASSLAGASYEQYF. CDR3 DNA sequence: TGCGCCAGCAGCTTAGCGGGGGCGAGCTACGAGCAGTACTTC. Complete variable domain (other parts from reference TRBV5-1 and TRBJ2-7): KAGVTQTPRYLIKTRGQQVTLSCSPISGHRSVSWYQQTPGQGLQFLFEYFSETQRNKGNFPGRFSGRQFSNSRSEMNVSTLELGDSALYLCASSLAGASYEQYFGPGTRLTVT.

CDR3 in DNA: TGTGCCAGCTCACGGGTCCGAGGGAGCGAGCAGTACTTC. This sequence encodes CASSRVRGSEQYF. The chain recombines TRBV18 with TRBJ2-7; maybe TRBD2 (5 bases). The CDR3 loop spans 13 amino acids. CDR1 and CDR2 from the germline V gene are KGHSH and LQKENI. The ends were cut back, 4 bases at V and 6 bases at J, with 13 bases in the middle.

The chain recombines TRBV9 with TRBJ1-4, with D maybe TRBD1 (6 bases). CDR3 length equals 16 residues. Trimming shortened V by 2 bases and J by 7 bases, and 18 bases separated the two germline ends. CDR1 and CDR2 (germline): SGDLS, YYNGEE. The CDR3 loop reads CASSVMWGRGPEKLFF. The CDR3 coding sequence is TGTGCCAGCAGCGTGATGTGGGGCAGGGGACCTGAAAAACTGTTTTTT.

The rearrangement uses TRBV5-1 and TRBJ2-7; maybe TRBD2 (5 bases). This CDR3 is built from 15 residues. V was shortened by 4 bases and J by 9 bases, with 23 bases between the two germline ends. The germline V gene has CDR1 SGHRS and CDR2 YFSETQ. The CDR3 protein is CASSPGAEWSRGQYF. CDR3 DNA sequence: TGCGCCAGCAGCCCAGGAGCGGAGTGGTCACGAGGGCAGTACTTC.

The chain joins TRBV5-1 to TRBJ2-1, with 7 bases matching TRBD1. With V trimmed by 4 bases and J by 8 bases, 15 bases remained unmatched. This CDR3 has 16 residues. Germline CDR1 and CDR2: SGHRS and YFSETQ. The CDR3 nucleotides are TGCGCCAGCAGCCCCACATCTCAACAGGGGATCTATGAGCAGTTCTTC. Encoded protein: CASSPTSQQGIYEQFF.

The DNA of the CDR3 is TGTGCCAGCAGCTCCCTAGACAGGGGCTCCTACGAGCAGTACTTC. Protein product: CASSSLDRGSYEQYF. The gene calls are TRBV7-6 and TRBJ2-7; TRBD1 matches at 8 bases. In germline, CDR1 is SGHVS, CDR2 FNYEAQ. V was clipped by 4 bases and J by 0 bases; unmatched bases: 5. This CDR3 spans 15 amino acids.

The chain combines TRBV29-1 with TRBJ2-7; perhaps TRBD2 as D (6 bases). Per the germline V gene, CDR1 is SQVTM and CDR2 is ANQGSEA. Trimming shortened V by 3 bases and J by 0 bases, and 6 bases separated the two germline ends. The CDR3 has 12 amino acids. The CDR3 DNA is TGCAGCGTTGAGCGGGGCTCCTACGAGCAGTACTTC. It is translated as CSVERGSYEQYF.

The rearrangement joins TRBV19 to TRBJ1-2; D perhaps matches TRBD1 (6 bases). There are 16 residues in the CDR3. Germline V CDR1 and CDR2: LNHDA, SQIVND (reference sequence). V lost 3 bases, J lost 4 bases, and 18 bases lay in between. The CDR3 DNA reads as TGTGCCAGTAGTATGCCTCGGGCAGGGGCGACCTATGGCTACACCTTC. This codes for CASSMPRAGATYGYTF.

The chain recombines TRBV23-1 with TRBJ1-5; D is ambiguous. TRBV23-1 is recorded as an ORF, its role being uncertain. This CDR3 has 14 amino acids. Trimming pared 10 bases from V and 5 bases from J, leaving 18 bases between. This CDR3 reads CATPRAGNHQPQHF. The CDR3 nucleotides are TGCGCCACCCCACGGGCTGGGAACCATCAGCCCCAGCATTTT.

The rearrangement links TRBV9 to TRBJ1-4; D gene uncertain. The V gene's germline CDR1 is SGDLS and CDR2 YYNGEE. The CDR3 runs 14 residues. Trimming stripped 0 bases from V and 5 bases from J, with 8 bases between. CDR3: CASSVAPRNEKLFF. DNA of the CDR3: TGTGCCAGCAGCGTAGCCCCTAGGAATGAAAAACTGTTTTTT.

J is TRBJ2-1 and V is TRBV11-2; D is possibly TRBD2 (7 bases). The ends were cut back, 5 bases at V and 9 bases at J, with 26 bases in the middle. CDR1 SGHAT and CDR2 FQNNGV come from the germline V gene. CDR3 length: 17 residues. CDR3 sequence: CASSPRGGNARSGEQFF. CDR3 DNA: TGTGCCAGCAGCCCTAGGGGGGGAAACGCCCGATCGGGTGAGCAGTTCTTC.

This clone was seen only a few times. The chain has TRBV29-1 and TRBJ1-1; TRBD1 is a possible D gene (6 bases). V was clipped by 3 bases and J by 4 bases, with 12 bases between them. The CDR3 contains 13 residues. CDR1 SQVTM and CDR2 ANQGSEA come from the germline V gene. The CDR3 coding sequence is TGCAGCGTTGATTGGGGGCAGGGCACTGAAGCTTTCTTT. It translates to CSVDWGQGTEAFF.

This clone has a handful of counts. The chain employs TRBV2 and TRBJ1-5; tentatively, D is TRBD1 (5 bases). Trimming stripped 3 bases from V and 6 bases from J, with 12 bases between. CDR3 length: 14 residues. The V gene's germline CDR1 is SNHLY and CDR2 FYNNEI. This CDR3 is CASSERGAAQPQHF. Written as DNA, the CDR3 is TGTGCCAGCAGTGAGAGGGGTGCTGCTCAGCCCCAGCATTTT.

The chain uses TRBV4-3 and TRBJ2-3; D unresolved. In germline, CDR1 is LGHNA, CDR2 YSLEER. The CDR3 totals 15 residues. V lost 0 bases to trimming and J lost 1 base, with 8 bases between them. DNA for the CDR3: TGCGCCAGCAGCCAAGACCCGCGAGGCACAGATACGCAGTATTTT. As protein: CASSQDPRGTDTQYF.

CDR3 residues: CASSLAPSYEQYF. CDR3 bases: TGTGCCAGCAGCTTGGCACCGTCCTACGAGCAGTACTTC. The J gene is TRBJ2-7, the V gene TRBV5-4; D is unresolved. Germline CDR1 SGHNT, CDR2 YYREEE (reference sequence). V dropped 0 bases and J dropped 1 base, with 5 bases sitting between them. The CDR3 has 13 residues.

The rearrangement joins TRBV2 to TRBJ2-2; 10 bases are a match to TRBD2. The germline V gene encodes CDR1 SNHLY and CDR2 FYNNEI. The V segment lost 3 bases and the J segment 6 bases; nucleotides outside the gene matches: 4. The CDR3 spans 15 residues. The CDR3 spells CASSESLAGSGELFF. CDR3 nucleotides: TGTGCCAGCAGTGAGTCACTAGCGGGGTCCGGGGAGCTGTTTTTT. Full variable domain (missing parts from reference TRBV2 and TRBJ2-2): EPEVTQTPSHQVTQMGQEVILRCVPISNHLYFYWYRQILGQKVEFLVSFYNNEISEKSEIFDDQFSVERPDGSNFTLKIRSTKLEDSAMYFCASSESLAGSGELFFGEGSRLTVL.

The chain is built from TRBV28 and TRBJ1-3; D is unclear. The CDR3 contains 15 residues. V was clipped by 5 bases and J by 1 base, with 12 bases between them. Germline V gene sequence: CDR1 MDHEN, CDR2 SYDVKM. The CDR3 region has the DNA TGTGCCAGCAGTGTTGTTTCAGGATCTGGAAACACCATATATTTT. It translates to CASSVVSGSGNTIYF.

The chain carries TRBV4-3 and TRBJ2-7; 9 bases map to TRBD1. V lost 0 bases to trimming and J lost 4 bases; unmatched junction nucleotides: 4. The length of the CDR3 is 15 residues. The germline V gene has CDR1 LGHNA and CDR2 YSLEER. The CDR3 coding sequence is TGCGCCAGCAGCCAAGAGACAGGGGGTTTTTACGAGCAGTACTTC. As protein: CASSQETGGFYEQYF.

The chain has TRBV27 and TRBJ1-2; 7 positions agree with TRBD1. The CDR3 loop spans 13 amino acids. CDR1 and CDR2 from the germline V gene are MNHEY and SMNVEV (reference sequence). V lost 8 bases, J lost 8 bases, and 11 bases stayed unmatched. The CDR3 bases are TGTGCCAGCTCGGAAGCAGGGGGGCTCGGCTACACCTTC. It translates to CASSEAGGLGYTF.

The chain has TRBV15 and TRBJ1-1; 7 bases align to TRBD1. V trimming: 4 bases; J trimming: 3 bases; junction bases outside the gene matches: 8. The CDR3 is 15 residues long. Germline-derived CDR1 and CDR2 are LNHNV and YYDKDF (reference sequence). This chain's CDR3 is CATSIRQGMDTEAFF. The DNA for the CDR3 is TGTGCCACCAGCATCCGACAGGGCATGGACACTGAAGCTTTCTTT. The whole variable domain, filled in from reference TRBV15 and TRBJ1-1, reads DAMVIQNPRYQVTQFGKPVTLSCSQTLNHNVMYWYQQKSSQAPKLLFHYYDKDFNNEADTPDNFQSRRPNTSFCFLDIRSPGLGDTAMYLCATSIRQGMDTEAFFGQGTRLTVV.

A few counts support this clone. The CDR3 bases are TGTGCCAGCAGGACTCCCGAGGGCTACGAGCAGTACTTC. Encoded protein: CASRTPEGYEQYF. The chain recombines TRBV7-2 with TRBJ2-7; maybe TRBD2 (5 bases). V dropped 6 bases and J dropped 3 bases, with 12 bases sitting between them. The CDR3 covers 13 residues. Germline lookup yields CDR1 SGHTA and CDR2 FQGNSA.

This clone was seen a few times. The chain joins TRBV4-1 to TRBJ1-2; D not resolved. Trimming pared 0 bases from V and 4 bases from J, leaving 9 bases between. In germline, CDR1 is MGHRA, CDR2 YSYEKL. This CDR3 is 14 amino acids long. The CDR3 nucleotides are TGCGCCAGCAGCCAAGATCGGGCAGGCTATGGCTACACCTTC. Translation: CASSQDRAGYGYTF.

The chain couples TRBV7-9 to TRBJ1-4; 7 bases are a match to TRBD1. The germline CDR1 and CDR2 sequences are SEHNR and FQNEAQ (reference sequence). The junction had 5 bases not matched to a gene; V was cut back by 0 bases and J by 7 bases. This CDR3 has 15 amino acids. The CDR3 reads CASSLARGGGEKLFF. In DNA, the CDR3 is TGTGCCAGCAGCTTAGCGCGAGGGGGCGGTGAAAAACTGTTTTTT.

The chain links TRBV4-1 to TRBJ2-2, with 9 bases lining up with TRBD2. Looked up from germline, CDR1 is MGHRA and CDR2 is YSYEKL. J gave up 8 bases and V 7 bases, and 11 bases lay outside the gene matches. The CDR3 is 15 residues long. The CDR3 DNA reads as TGCGCCAGCAAGATAGAGCGGGGGGTGGCAGGGGAGCTGTTTTTT. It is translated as CASKIERGVAGELFF.

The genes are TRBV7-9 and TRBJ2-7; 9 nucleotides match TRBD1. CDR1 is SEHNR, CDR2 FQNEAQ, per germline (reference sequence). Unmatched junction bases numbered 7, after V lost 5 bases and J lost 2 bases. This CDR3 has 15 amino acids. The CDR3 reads CASSPPGTGTYEQYF. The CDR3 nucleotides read TGTGCCAGCAGCCCCCCCGGGACAGGGACCTACGAGCAGTACTTC.

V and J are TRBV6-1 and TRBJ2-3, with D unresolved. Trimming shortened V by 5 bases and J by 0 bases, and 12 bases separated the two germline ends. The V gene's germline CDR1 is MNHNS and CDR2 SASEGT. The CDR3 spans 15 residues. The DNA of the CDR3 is TGTGCCAGCAGTACCTCCCCCGAGAGCACAGATACGCAGTATTTT. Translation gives CASSTSPESTDTQYF.

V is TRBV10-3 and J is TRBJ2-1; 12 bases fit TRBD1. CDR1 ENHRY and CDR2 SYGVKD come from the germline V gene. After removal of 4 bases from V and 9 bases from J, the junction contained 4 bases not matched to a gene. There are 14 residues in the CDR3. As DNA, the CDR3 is TGTGCCATCAGTGCCGGGACAGGGGGCGGTGAGCAGTTCTTC. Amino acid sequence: CAISAGTGGGEQFF.